Given below is one T cell receptor beta chain in context. These data come from a study of shared clonotypes between healthy human individuals. The overall study: Per-donor plates numbered three CD4 naive, three CD4 memory, two CD8 naive and one CD8 memory.

The naive CD8 fraction comprised CD45RO-negative cells positively selected for CCR7 and excluded terminally differentiated effector memory CD45RA+ cells. The protocol was immunoSEQ multiplex PCR, while the TCRdb copy is restricted to in-frame clones and leaves out a portion. This table holds about 2.1 million clones, about 93% found once. The germline V and J ends were trimmed by 4 bases and 0 bases, with 19 bases remaining between them. The CDR3 consists of 18 residues. Germline V gene sequence: CDR1 SGHDN, CDR2 FVKESK. This chain uses TRBV14 with TRBJ1-3; no clear D gene. Sequencing was done on a sample of naive CD8+ T cells from PBMCs. This sequence originates from a man between 18 and 35 years old in good health. Some clones in this sample may be carry-over from other donors' samples. CDR3 bases: TGTGCCAGCAGCCCGCTGGGCGCAGCGGTAATCTCTGGAAACACCATATATTTT. Translation: CASSPLGAAVISGNTIYF.